These 20 T cell receptor beta chains were all obtained from the same sample, sequenced in a study of regulatory T cells in long-lasting Graves disease. Both iRepertoire HTBI primers and Arm-PCR of CDR3 regions were used to build the TCR beta libraries. Each CDR3 protein gets one entry after TCRdb re-called the multiplex PCR reads with MiXCR. Of approximately 360,000 distinct CDR3 sequences listed, roughly 24% were seen once; the top ten hold around a quarter. Time point indicated: persistent/refractory GD, antithyroid drugs over 5 years with positive TRAb. Isolated PBMC RNA provided the starting material for the TCR library. The sequenced sample was peripheral blood mononuclear cells (PBMCs), obtained when the disease was refractory, from a patient treated with antithyroid drugs. These receptors originate from a woman aged 35 to 49 with Graves disease.

On this clonotype itself: A much more abundant neighbour one base away suggests this may be a read error. This chain links TRBV6-1 with TRBJ2-7; D is undetermined. Per the germline V gene, CDR1 is MNHNS and CDR2 is SASEGT. The V end lost 7 bases, the J end lost 6 bases, and 16 bases lay between the germline ends. CDR3 size: 13 residues. The CDR3 here is CASIGPGQVEQYF. The DNA of the CDR3 is TGTGCCAGCATCGGGCCTGGCCAAGTCGAGCAGTACTTC.

This rearrangement joins TRBV5-1 to TRBJ1-2; 7 bases map to TRBD1. This CDR3 comprises 15 residues. Germline lookup yields CDR1 SGHRS and CDR2 YFSETQ. Trimming cost V 3 bases and J 7 bases; bases outside gene matches: 12. CDR3 in amino acids: CASSSPADREIGYTF. In DNA, the CDR3 is TGCGCCAGCAGCTCGCCGGCCGACAGGGAAATTGGCTACACCTTC.

The table lists this clonotype with many counts. The chain has TRBV12-3 or TRBV12-4 and TRBJ1-1; D not resolved. Trimming cost V 2 bases and J 1 base, with 8 bases left between them. This CDR3 is 14 amino acids long. The CDR3 sequence: CASSLLEQNTEAFF. CDR3 nucleotides: TGTGCCAGCAGTTTACTAGAGCAGAACACTGAAGCTTTCTTT.

This clonotype showed up many times. This rearrangement joins TRBV6-1 to TRBJ1-5, with 8 bases aligning to TRBD1. V shed 7 bases and J 6 bases; nucleotides not matched to a gene: 8. This CDR3 has 14 residues. The germline V gene encodes CDR1 MNHNS and CDR2 SASEGT. This CDR3 reads CASNRDRRVQPQHF. The DNA of the CDR3 is TGTGCCAGCAACCGGGACAGGAGGGTTCAGCCCCAGCATTTT.

This clonotype was recorded a few times. The chain recombines TRBV28 with TRBJ2-1; possibly TRBD1 or TRBD2 for D (6 bases each). The CDR3 has 15 residues. Germline CDR1 is MDHEN and CDR2 is SYDVKM. V was pared by 3 bases and J by 3 bases, with 12 bases between. This chain's CDR3 is CASSFLRGLYNEQFF. CDR3 nucleotides: TGTGCCAGCAGTTTCCTCCGGGGGCTCTACAATGAGCAGTTCTTC.

This clonotype was counted at least ten times. The V gene is TRBV6-2 or TRBV6-3, the J gene TRBJ1-6; 9 nucleotides match TRBD1. This CDR3 has 16 amino acids. J was trimmed by 9 bases and V by 2 bases; bases with no gene match: 8. Germline CDR1 and CDR2: MNHEY and SVGEGT. The CDR3 region has the DNA TGTGCCAGCAGTTACAGCGACAGGGGGTCCGGTTCACCCCTCCACTTT. Its protein is CASSYSDRGSGSPLHF.

This clonotype has only a few counts. V usage is TRBV10-3 and J usage is TRBJ2-2, with 7 bases matching TRBD1. J was trimmed by 2 bases and V by 8 bases; bases with no gene match: 2. Germline V gene sequence: CDR1 ENHRY, CDR2 SYGVKD. The CDR3 covers 13 residues. The CDR3 protein is CAIGQVNTGELFF. As DNA, the CDR3 is TGTGCCATCGGACAGGTTAACACCGGGGAGCTGTTTTTT.

This clonotype was picked up a small number of times. This sequence joins TRBV5-1 and TRBJ2-7; D might be TRBD1 or TRBD2, each matching 7 bases. The V and J ends lost 1 base and 6 bases respectively, with 14 bases between them. CDR1 and CDR2 (germline): SGHRS, YFSETQ. This CDR3 is 14 amino acids long. CDR3 in amino acids: CASSLTGEGLEQYF. In DNA form, the CDR3 reads TGCGCCAGCAGCTTGACAGGGGAGGGCCTCGAGCAGTACTTC.

V and J are TRBV18 and TRBJ2-1, with 8 bases aligning to TRBD1. Germline V CDR1 and CDR2: KGHSH, LQKENI. V dropped 5 bases and J dropped 8; count of bases not matched to a gene: 8. CDR3 length: 14 residues. The CDR3 sequence is CASSKRTGNHEQFF. CDR3 nucleotides: TGTGCCAGCTCAAAGCGGACAGGGAACCATGAGCAGTTCTTC.

This clonotype was seen at least ten times. The gene calls are TRBV7-3 and TRBJ2-5; 11 positions agree with TRBD2. CDR3 length: 19 amino acids. V dropped 2 bases and J dropped 2; count of bases not matched to a gene: 13. Germline CDR1 is SGHTA and CDR2 is FQGTGA. The CDR3 is CASSLSVMGLAETQETQYF. CDR3 nucleotides: TGTGCCAGCAGCTTATCCGTCATGGGACTAGCGGAGACACAAGAGACCCAGTACTTC.

This rearrangement joins TRBV5-1 to TRBJ2-2; tentatively, D is TRBD1 or TRBD2 (5 bases each). Germline assignment: CDR1 SGHRS and CDR2 YFSETQ. V was cut by 6 bases and J by 4 bases, with 10 bases left in between. The CDR3 length is 13 residues. The CDR3 sequence: CASIRDRTGELFF. Here the CDR3 DNA reads TGCGCCAGCATCCGGGACCGCACCGGGGAGCTGTTTTTT.

This chain links TRBV6-1 with TRBJ1-6; unclear D gene. Germline V gives CDR1 MNHNS, CDR2 SASEGT. V shed 6 bases and J shed 9 bases, with 18 bases lying between them. The CDR3 has 15 residues. The CDR3 reads CASSEDLTLISPLHF. CDR3 sequence (DNA): TGTGCCAGCAGCGAGGACCTGACACTCATTTCACCCCTCCACTTT.

This clonotype was detected a few times. The rearrangement links TRBV27 to TRBJ2-5, with 10 bases lining up with TRBD2. The CDR3 is 13 amino acids. The junction had 3 bases not matched to a gene; V was cut back by 5 bases and J by 6 bases. Germline loops: CDR1 MNHEY, CDR2 SMNVEV (reference sequence). The DNA for the CDR3 is TGTGCCAGCAGTCTAGCGGGAGTACAGACCCAGTACTTC. Encoded protein: CASSLAGVQTQYF.

At least ten counts were recorded for this clonotype. The chain carries TRBV5-6 and TRBJ1-6; D unresolved. Germline CDR1 SGHDT, CDR2 YYEEEE. CDR3 length equals 15 residues. Trimming cost V 4 bases and J 10 bases, with 18 bases left between them. Here the CDR3 DNA reads TGTGCCAGCAGCCCATACCTTACGACGGAATCACCCCTCCACTTT. Its translation: CASSPYLTTESPLHF. The full variable domain, its missing parts supplied by reference TRBV5-6 and TRBJ1-6, is DAGVTQSPTHLIKTRGQQVTLRCSPKSGHDTVSWYQQALGQGPQFIFQYYEEEERQRGNFPDRFSGHQFPNYSSELNVNALLLGDSALYLCASSPYLTTESPLHFGNGTRLTVT.

This clonotype appeared many times. The chain joins TRBV28 to TRBJ1-4; possibly TRBD1 for D (6 bases). CDR3 length equals 15 residues. Deletions cut 2 bases from V and 6 bases from J, with 13 bases between. Germline lookup yields CDR1 MDHEN and CDR2 SYDVKM. The CDR3 loop reads CASSLTGPGDEKLFF. The CDR3 DNA is TGTGCCAGCAGTTTAACAGGGCCCGGGGATGAAAAACTGTTTTTT. Complete variable domain (other parts from reference TRBV28 and TRBJ1-4): DVKVTQSSRYLVKRTGEKVFLECVQDMDHENMFWYRQDPGLGLRLIYFSYDVKMKEKGDIPEGYSVSREKKERFSLILESASTNQTSMYLCASSLTGPGDEKLFFGSGTQLSVL.

The rearrangement links TRBV7-9 to TRBJ1-5, with a weak D call TRBD1 (6 bases). CDR1 is SEHNR and CDR2 is FQNEAQ in the germline V gene (reference sequence). Trimming left V 5 bases short and J 0 bases short, with 14 bases between. CDR3 length equals 16 residues. This chain's CDR3 is CASSQTGPYSNQPQHF. DNA for the CDR3: TGTGCCAGCAGCCAGACAGGACCGTATAGCAATCAGCCCCAGCATTTT.

The V gene is TRBV5-1, the J gene TRBJ2-7; 8 positions agree with TRBD2. This CDR3 has 15 amino acids. Looked up from germline, CDR1 is SGHRS and CDR2 is YFSETQ. The junction had 7 bases not matched to a gene; V was cut back by 0 bases and J by 5 bases. CDR3 protein: CASSLAAGREHEQYF. DNA of the CDR3: TGCGCCAGCAGCTTGGCCGCCGGGAGGGAGCACGAGCAGTACTTC.

This clonotype appeared many times. This sequence joins TRBV2 and TRBJ2-6, with 7 nucleotides matching TRBD1. Germline V lookup: CDR1 SNHLY, CDR2 FYNNEI. The V gene end was trimmed by 6 bases and the J gene end by 0 bases; junction bases not matched to a gene: 8. This CDR3 is built from 17 residues. CDR3: CASRLGQTISGANVLTF. DNA of the CDR3: TGTGCCAGCAGGTTGGGACAGACTATCTCTGGGGCCAACGTCCTGACTTTC.

CDR3 loop: CASSGDSTRDTQYF. CDR3 sequence (DNA): TGTGCCAGCAGCGGAGACAGCACGCGAGATACGCAGTATTTT. The chain combines TRBV13 with TRBJ2-3; weak D call: TRBD1 (5 bases). V lost 5 bases and J 5 bases, leaving 14 bases between the germline ends. The CDR3 sequence is 14 residues long. Germline CDR1 is PRHDT and CDR2 is FYEKMQ (reference sequence).

This chain uses TRBV27 with TRBJ1-5; D remains unclear. Trimming left V 4 bases short and J 7 bases short, with 14 bases between. The CDR3 loop spans 14 amino acids. Germline V gene lookup returns CDR1 MNHEY and CDR2 SMNVEV (reference sequence). The CDR3 here is CASSSLGAWQPQHF. The CDR3 DNA is TGTGCCAGCAGTTCCCTAGGCGCATGGCAGCCCCAGCATTTT.